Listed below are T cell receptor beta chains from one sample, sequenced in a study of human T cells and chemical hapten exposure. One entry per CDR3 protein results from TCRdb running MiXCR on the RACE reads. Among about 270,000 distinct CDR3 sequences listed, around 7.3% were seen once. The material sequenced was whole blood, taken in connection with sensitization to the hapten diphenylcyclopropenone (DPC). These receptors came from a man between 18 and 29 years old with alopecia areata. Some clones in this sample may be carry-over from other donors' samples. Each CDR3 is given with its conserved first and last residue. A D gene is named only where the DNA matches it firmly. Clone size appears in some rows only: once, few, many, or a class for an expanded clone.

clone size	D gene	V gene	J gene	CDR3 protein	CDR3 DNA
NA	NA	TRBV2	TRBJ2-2	CASSGTSSLNTGELFF	TGTGCCAGCAGTGGGACATCTAGCCTTAACACCGGGGAGCTGTTTTTT
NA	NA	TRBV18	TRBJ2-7	CASSRSAEQYF	TGTGCCAGCTCCCGTTCCGCCGAGCAGTACTTC
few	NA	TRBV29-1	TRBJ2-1	CSVDEGGYNEQFF	TGCAGCGTTGATGAGGGCGGCTACAATGAGCAGTTCTTC
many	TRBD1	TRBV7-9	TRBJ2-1	CASSQLPGQGLNEQFF	TGTGCCAGCAGCCAACTTCCGGGACAGGGCCTCAATGAGCAGTTCTTC
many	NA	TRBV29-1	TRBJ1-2	CSSLSSNYGYTF	TGCAGCAGTCTCAGTTCTAACTATGGCTACACCTTC
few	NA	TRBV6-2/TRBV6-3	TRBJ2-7	CASSYPHRIAYEQYF	TGTGCCAGCAGTTACCCCCACAGGATCGCCTACGAGCAGTACTTC
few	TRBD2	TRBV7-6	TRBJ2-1	CASSLAAGAYNEQFF	TGTGCCAGCAGCTTAGCAGCGGGGGCCTACAATGAGCAGTTCTTC
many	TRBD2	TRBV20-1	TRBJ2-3	CSALSGGDGDTQYF	TGCAGTGCCCTTAGCGGGGGGGATGGAGATACGCAGTATTTT
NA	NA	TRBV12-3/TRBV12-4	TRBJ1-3	CASTGTGGNTIYF	TGTGCCAGCACGGGGACGGGGGGAAACACCATATATTTT
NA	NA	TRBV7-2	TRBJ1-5	CASSLAPGRVYNQPQHF	TGTGCCAGCAGCTTAGCCCCCGGCAGGGTATACAATCAGCCCCAGCATTTT
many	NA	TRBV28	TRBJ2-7	CASSPGPGHTMTYEQYF	TGTGCCAGCAGTCCTGGCCCCGGACACACGATGACCTACGAGCAGTACTTC
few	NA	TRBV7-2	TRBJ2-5	CASSASFSTGTQYF	TGTGCCAGCAGCGCTAGCTTTTCCACGGGGACCCAGTACTTC
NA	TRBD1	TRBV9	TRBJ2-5	CASSVATGDETQYF	TGTGCCAGCAGCGTAGCTACAGGGGACGAGACCCAGTACTTC
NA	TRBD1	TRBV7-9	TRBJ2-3	CASGQGADTQYF	TGTGCCAGCGGTCAGGGGGCAGATACGCAGTATTTT
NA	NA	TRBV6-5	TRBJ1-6	CASSYSEGTGSPLHF	TGTGCCAGCAGTTACTCAGAAGGGACCGGGTCACCCCTCCACTTT
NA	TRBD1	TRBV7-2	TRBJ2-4	CASSTGTVRSHHSIQYF	TGTGCCAGCAGCACCGGGACAGTGAGGAGTCATCACAGCATTCAGTACTTC
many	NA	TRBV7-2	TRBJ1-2	CASSLAMGREGYTF	TGTGCCAGCAGCTTAGCGATGGGCAGGGAAGGCTACACCTTC
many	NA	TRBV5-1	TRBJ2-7	CASSPDSAYEQYF	TGCGCCAGCAGCCCGGACAGTGCCTACGAGCAGTACTTC